This T cell receptor (beta chain) was identified during a study of a mutant IDH1 vaccine in newly diagnosed glioma (dated by TCRdb to the early 2020s). Study-level background: The approximately 32 treated patients were approximately 62% male and roughly 40% female, with a mean age of 40.4 years. Before enrollment, patients had received standard therapy of radiotherapy alone, temozolomide alone, or radiochemotherapy with temozolomide; most received the combination. Six visits were used for peripheral blood collection: V03 (baseline), V05, V07, V10, V12 and V13. Longitudinal TCRB deep sequencing was performed for roughly 24 treated patients wherever samples were available for exploratory analyses. Points the paper makes about the study in general: Selection of PBMC samples for TCRB deep sequencing was based on availability. No apparent relationship was observed between pseudoprogression and alterations in the top peripheral T cell clonotypes detected by TCRB sequencing. It was noted by the authors that analyses of patient blood samples could not be reproduced owing to sample limitations. Vaccine-induced immune responses across multiple MHC alleles were detected in approximately 93% of patients.

V is trimmed back by 5 bases and J by 7 bases, and the junction contains 10 bases that no gene match accounts for. Looking up the germline V gene (reference sequence) yields CDR1 SEHNR and CDR2 FQNEAQ. Its CDR3 holds 15 amino acids, cysteine through phenylalanine. The entry retains the CDR3 DNA only, 45 bases that are in frame from base 1. Regarding this clone: Its antigen remains unidentified. No much larger clonotype is one base removed from it; base qualities were not supplied.

The time point label, as the study defines it: baseline, week 1 (first vaccination visit). According to the study, the label for this sample's treatment or condition signals: pre-vaccination baseline after standard-of-care therapy. All donors had newly diagnosed IDH1-mutant astrocytomas of WHO grade 3 or 4 that showed loss of nuclear ATRX. The samples were drawn from NOA16, a multicentre, single-arm, open-label phase I trial in Germany that tested a mutant IDH1 peptide vaccine in humans for the first time. Visit V03 blood draws served as the baseline sample for immunogenicity testing. The DNeasy Blood and Tissue Kit was used to extract genomic DNA from EDTA blood for TCRB sequencing. Library method: the immunoSEQ multiplex PCR assay. The hsTCRB Kit was used according to the manufacturer's protocol to amplify rearranged TCR beta chain sequences. Sequencing of TCRB libraries was carried out on an Illumina MiSeq. On the study's bioinformatics: The kit vendor's proprietary platform handled demultiplexing, trimming and gene mapping. In TCRdb, the immuneACCESS table is reduced to in-frame sequences with V and J assigned. These tables do not hold every clone; where another copy was compared, an unresolved V gene accounts for under half, and the others remain unexplained. V, J and clone size reflect that table, while D and trimming were determined from the DNA. This sample holds 90,000 to 95,000 clones; roughly 80% were observed only once. The top ten constitute around 7% of the sample.

The receptor was derived from a woman in her forties or fifties with glioma. The chain is made from TRBV7-9 and TRBJ2-2; a stretch of 7 junction bases matches TRBD1. This sample comprised PBMCs, obtained from a glioma patient treated with radiotherapy, temozolomide or both. The sequenced DNA: TGTGCCAGCAGCGAAAAGACAGGGAGAGGCGGGGAGCTGTTTTTT. Translation gives CASSEKTGRGGELFF.